The clone carrying this TCR beta chain has only a few counts. The CDR3 extends over 16 amino acids. V was clipped by 5 bases and J by 2 bases; unmatched bases: 10. CDR1 and CDR2 from the germline V gene are SGHTS and YDEGEE. This entry belongs to a study of shared T cell receptors in the human thymus. Sequencing was performed with immunoSEQ multiplex PCR; in TCRdb, only in-frame clones are kept and a portion is missing. Found here are 700,000 or so clones, 80% to 90% of them singletons; the top ten hold 0.008% to 0.011%. This sample also belongs to another study, concerning human thymus T cells. In that study: In corrective heart surgery, resections were taken, and these provided the thymus tissue. Blood and thymic repertoires both appeared biased in V and J gene usage.

Sequenced material: thymocytes. This chain joins TRBV5-8 and TRBJ1-3, with TRBD1 matching over 7 bases. The source of this sequence is a girl under two years old with a congenital heart defect. The CDR3 loop reads CASRILQTGPGNTIYF. In DNA form, the CDR3 reads TGTGCCAGCAGGATCCTCCAGACAGGGCCTGGAAACACCATATATTTT. The whole variable domain, remainder taken from reference TRBV5-8 and TRBJ1-3, is EAGVTQSPTHLIKTRGQQATLRCSPISGHTSVYWYQQALGLGLQFLLWYDEGEERNRGNFPPRFSGRQFPNYSSELNVNALELEDSALYLCASRILQTGPGNTIYFGEGSWLTVV.